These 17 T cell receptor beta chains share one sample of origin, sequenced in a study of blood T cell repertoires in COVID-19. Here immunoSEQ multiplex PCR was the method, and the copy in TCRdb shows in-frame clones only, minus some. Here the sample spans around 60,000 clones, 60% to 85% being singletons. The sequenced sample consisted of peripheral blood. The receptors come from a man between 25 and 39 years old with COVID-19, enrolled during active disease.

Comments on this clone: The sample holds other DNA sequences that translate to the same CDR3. The CDR3 spells CASSLPSDRGSYEQYF. The CDR3 DNA is TGTGCCAGCAGCTTACCCTCGGACAGGGGCTCGTACGAGCAGTACTTC. V gene TRBV7-3 combines with J gene TRBJ2-7; TRBD1 aligns across 9 bases. V lost 2 bases and J lost 4; bases outside the gene matches: 9. CDR3 length: 16 residues. Germline assignment: CDR1 SGHTA and CDR2 FQGTGA.

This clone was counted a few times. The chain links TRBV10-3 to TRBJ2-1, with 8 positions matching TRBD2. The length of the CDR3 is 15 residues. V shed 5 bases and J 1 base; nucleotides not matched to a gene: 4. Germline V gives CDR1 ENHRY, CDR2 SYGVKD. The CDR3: CAISSGLVSYNEQFF. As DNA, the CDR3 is TGTGCCATCAGTTCGGGACTAGTGTCCTACAATGAGCAGTTCTTC.

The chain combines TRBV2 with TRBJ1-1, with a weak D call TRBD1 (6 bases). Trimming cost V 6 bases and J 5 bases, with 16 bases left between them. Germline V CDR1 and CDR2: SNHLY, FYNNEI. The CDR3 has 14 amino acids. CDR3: CASRSTGRRTEAFF. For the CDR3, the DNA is TGTGCCAGCAGATCAACAGGGAGAAGGACTGAAGCTTTCTTT.

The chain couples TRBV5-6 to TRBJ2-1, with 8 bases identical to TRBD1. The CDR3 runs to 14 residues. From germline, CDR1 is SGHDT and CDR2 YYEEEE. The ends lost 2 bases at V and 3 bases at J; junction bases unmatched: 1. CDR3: CASSLGTGYNEQFF. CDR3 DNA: TGTGCCAGCAGCTTAGGGACAGGCTACAATGAGCAGTTCTTC. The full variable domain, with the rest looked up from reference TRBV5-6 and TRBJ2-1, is DAGVTQSPTHLIKTRGQQVTLRCSPKSGHDTVSWYQQALGQGPQFIFQYYEEEERQRGNFPDRFSGHQFPNYSSELNVNALLLGDSALYLCASSLGTGYNEQFFGPGTRLTVL.

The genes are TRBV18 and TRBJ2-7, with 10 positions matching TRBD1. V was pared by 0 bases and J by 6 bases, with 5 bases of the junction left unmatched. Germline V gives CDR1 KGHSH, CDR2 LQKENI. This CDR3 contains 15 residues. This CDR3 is CASSPPTGGIGEQYF. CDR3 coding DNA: TGTGCCAGCTCACCACCGACAGGGGGCATAGGCGAGCAGTACTTC.

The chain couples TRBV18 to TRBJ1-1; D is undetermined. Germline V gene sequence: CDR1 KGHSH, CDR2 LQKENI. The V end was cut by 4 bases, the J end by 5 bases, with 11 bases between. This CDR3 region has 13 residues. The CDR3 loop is CASSRAGSTEAFF. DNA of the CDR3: TGTGCCAGCTCACGGGCAGGAAGTACTGAAGCTTTCTTT. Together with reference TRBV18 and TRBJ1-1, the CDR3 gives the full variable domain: NAGVMQNPRHLVRRRGQEARLRCSPMKGHSHVYWYRQLPEEGLKFMVYLQKENIIDESGMPKERFSAEFPKEGPSILRIQQVVRGDSAAYFCASSRAGSTEAFFGQGTRLTVV.

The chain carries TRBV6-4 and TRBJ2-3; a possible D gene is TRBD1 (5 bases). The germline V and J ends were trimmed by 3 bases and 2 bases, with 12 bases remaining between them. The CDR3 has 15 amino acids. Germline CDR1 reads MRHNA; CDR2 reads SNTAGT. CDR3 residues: CASSEEGEPTDTQYF. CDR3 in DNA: TGTGCCAGCAGTGAAGAAGGGGAACCCACAGATACGCAGTATTTT.

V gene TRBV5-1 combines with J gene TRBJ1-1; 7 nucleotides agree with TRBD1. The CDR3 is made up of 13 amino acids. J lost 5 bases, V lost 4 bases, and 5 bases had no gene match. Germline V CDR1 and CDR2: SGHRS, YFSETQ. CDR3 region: CASSQGGSTEAFF. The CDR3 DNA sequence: TGCGCCAGCAGCCAGGGGGGTTCGACTGAAGCTTTCTTT.

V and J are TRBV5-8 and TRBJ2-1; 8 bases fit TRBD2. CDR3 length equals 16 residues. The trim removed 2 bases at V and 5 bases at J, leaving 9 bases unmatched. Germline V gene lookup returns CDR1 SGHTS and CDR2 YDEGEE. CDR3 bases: TGTGCCAGCAGCTTTACTCTAGCGGGCGCTCACAATGAGCAGTTCTTC. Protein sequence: CASSFTLAGAHNEQFF.

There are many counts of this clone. The CDR3 DNA follows: TGTGCTCGTGAACAGGGGACAGGAGTTCATGGCTACACCTTC. This translates into CAREQGTGVHGYTF. The J gene is TRBJ1-2, the V gene TRBV2, with 8 nucleotides matching TRBD1. CDR1 is SNHLY, CDR2 FYNNEI, per germline. The CDR3 contains 14 residues. The variable domain in full, with the rest retrieved from reference TRBV2 and TRBJ1-2, is EPEVTQTPSHQVTQMGQEVILRCVPISNHLYFYWYRQILGQKVEFLVSFYNNEISEKSEIFDDQFSVERPDGSNFTLKIRSTKLEDSAMYFCAREQGTGVHGYTFGSGTRLTVV.

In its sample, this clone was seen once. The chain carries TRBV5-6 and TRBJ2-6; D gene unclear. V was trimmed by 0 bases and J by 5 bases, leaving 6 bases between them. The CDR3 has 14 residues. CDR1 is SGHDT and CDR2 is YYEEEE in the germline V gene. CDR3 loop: CASSLAGRANVLTF. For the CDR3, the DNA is TGTGCCAGCAGCTTGGCTGGGCGGGCCAACGTCCTGACTTTC.

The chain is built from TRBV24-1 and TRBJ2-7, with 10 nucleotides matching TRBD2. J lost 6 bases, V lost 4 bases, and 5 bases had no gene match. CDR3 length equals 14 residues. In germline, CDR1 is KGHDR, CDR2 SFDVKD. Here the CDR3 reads CATSDASGSGEQYF. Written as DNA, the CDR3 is TGTGCCACCAGTGACGCTAGCGGGAGTGGCGAGCAGTACTTC.

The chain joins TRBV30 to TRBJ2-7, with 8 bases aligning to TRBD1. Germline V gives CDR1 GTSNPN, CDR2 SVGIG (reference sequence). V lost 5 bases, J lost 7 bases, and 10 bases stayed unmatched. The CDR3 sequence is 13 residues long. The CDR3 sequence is CAWGAGGSEEQYF. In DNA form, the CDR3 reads TGTGCCTGGGGGGCAGGGGGCTCGGAAGAGCAGTACTTC.

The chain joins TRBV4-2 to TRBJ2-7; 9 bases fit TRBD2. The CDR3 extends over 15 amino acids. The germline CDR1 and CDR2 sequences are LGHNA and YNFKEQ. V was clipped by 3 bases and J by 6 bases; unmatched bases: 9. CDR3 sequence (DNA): TGTGCCAGCAGCCAGACAGGCGGGAGGGCCGCCGAGCAGTACTTC. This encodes CASSQTGGRAAEQYF.

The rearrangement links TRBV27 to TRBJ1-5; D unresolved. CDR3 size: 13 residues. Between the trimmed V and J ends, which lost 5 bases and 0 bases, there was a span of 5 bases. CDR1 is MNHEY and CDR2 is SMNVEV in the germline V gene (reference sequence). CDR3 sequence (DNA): TGTGCCAGCAGTGAGTATAGCAATCAGCCCCAGCATTTT. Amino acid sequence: CASSEYSNQPQHF.

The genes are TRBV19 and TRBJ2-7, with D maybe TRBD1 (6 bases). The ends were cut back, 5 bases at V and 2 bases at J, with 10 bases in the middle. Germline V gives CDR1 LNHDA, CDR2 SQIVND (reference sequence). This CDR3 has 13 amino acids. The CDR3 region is CASSAGVTYEQYF. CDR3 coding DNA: TGTGCCAGTAGTGCAGGGGTTACCTACGAGCAGTACTTC.

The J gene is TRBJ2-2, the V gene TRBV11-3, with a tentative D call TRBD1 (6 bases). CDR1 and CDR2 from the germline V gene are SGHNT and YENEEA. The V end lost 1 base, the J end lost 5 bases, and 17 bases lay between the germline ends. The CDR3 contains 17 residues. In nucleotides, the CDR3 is TGTGCCAGCAGCTTAGGAGGTATCAAGGGGGAGACCGGGGAGCTGTTTTTT. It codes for CASSLGGIKGETGELFF.